What follows are 25 T cell receptor beta chains derived from one specimen sequenced in a study of blood T cell repertoires in COVID-19. Clones were sequenced by immunoSEQ multiplex PCR, and TCRdb holds only the in-frame ones, with some missing. The repertoire consists of about 170,000 clones, with roughly 80% occurring once and the leading ten covering roughly a tenth. The sequencing sample was made of peripheral blood. These receptors were obtained from a man in his 70s with active or convalescent COVID-19.

V is TRBV5-1 and J is TRBJ1-1, with TRBD1 matching over 7 bases. The CDR3 contains 14 residues. Germline V CDR1 and CDR2: SGHRS, YFSETQ. V shed 2 bases and J 6 bases; nucleotides not matched to a gene: 7. The CDR3 here is CASSFDRVSSEAFF. CDR3 DNA sequence: TGCGCCAGCAGCTTTGACAGGGTTTCTTCTGAAGCTTTCTTT.

The rearrangement links TRBV5-4 to TRBJ1-6; D gene ambiguous. V gave up 0 bases and J gave up 6 bases, with 7 bases separating them. The length of the CDR3 is 14 residues. CDR1 is SGHNT and CDR2 is YYREEE in the germline V gene (reference sequence). The CDR3 region has the DNA TGTGCCAGCAGCTTGGTCGGGTCTAATTCACCCCTCCACTTT. Translated, it gives CASSLVGSNSPLHF.

In its sample, this clone was seen a few times. The chain couples TRBV5-1 to TRBJ2-7; 9 nucleotides agree with TRBD1. V lost 7 bases to trimming and J lost 6 bases; unmatched junction nucleotides: 11. The CDR3 is made up of 14 amino acids. Germline V lookup: CDR1 SGHRS, CDR2 YFSETQ. In DNA, the CDR3 is TGCGCCAGCTCGACCGGGACAGGGAATAGCGAGCAGTACTTC. Translated, it gives CASSTGTGNSEQYF.

This clone was found once. This chain connects TRBV28 to TRBJ1-4, with TRBD1 as a possible D gene (5 bases). Trimming shortened V by 10 bases and J by 0 bases, and 15 bases separated the two germline ends. CDR1 MDHEN and CDR2 SYDVKM come from the germline V gene. The CDR3 has 15 residues. CDR3 residues: CATLGRGTTNEKLFF. The DNA of the CDR3 is TGTGCCACCCTAGGGCGGGGGACAACTAATGAAAAACTGTTTTTT.

This rearrangement joins TRBV18 to TRBJ1-5; TRBD1 is a possible D gene (5 bases). Germline CDR1 is KGHSH and CDR2 is LQKENI. V lost 0 bases to trimming and J lost 5 bases, with 14 bases between them. The CDR3 is made up of 16 amino acids. The CDR3 DNA reads as TGTGCCAGCTCACCACCCTCCGGAGTAGGGGATCAGCCCCAGCATTTT. Amino acids: CASSPPSGVGDQPQHF.

The rearrangement joins TRBV15 to TRBJ2-3, with a possible D match to TRBD2 (5 bases). The CDR3 is made up of 16 amino acids. Deletions cut 0 bases from V and 2 bases from J, with 12 bases between. Germline V gene lookup returns CDR1 LNHNV and CDR2 YYDKDF (reference sequence). CDR3 DNA: TGTGCCACCAGCAGAGATTGGAGGAGCCTCACAGATACGCAGTATTTT. It is translated as CATSRDWRSLTDTQYF.

V is TRBV7-8 and J is TRBJ2-7, with D possibly being TRBD1 (5 bases). Trimming cost V 1 base and J 5 bases, with 12 bases left between them. The CDR3 loop spans 14 amino acids. Germline CDR1 is SGHVS and CDR2 is FQNEAQ. The CDR3 DNA reads TGTGCCAGCAGCTTAGTTGCCAGGGTGCACGAGCAGTACTTC. Its translation: CASSLVARVHEQYF.

The chain employs TRBV19 and TRBJ1-1; D not resolved. The ends were cut back, 7 bases at V and 0 bases at J, with 9 bases in the middle. The CDR3 covers 13 residues. In germline, CDR1 is LNHDA, CDR2 SQIVND (reference sequence). CDR3 DNA: TGTGCCAGTACCTACGAGATGAACACTGAAGCTTTCTTT. This translates into CASTYEMNTEAFF.

The chain joins TRBV18 to TRBJ1-1, with D hard to call. V was clipped by 3 bases and J by 5 bases, with 13 bases between them. The CDR3 has 14 amino acids. CDR1 is KGHSH, CDR2 LQKENI, per germline. The CDR3 DNA reads TGTGCCAGCTCACCCGGTGCCTGGAGGACTGAAGCTTTCTTT. Amino acid sequence: CASSPGAWRTEAFF.

The chain couples TRBV21-1 to TRBJ2-3; TRBD1, the table's D call, was not compared with the DNA. TRBV21-1 has pseudogene status. CDR3 length: 17 residues. The CDR3 nucleotides are TGTGCCAGCAGCACGACCCGGGACAGGGGGCGCGGAGATACGCAGTATTTT. This gives the protein CASSTTRDRGRGDTQYF.

This chain joins TRBV3-1 (or the pseudogene TRBV3-2) and TRBJ1-2, with D possibly matching TRBD1 (6 bases). The CDR3 has 15 amino acids. V was trimmed by 4 bases and J by 8 bases, leaving 20 bases between them. In germline, CDR1 is LGHDT, CDR2 YNNKEL (reference sequence). The CDR3, as DNA: TGTGCCAGCAGCCGTGGTGGGGGCGACTCGAGGGGCTACACCTTC. Protein: CASSRGGGDSRGYTF.

This clone was observed once. The chain has TRBV28 and TRBJ1-1, with 9 bases identical to TRBD1. With V trimmed by 2 bases and J by 4 bases, 2 bases remained unmatched. The CDR3 runs 14 residues. The V gene's germline CDR1 is MDHEN and CDR2 SYDVKM. Written as DNA, the CDR3 is TGTGCCAGCAGTTTAGGGGACAGGGCCACTGAAGCTTTCTTT. Its protein is CASSLGDRATEAFF.

The V call is TRBV10-3, the J call TRBJ2-2; 9 nucleotides align to TRBD1. Germline CDR1 ENHRY, CDR2 SYGVKD. The ends lost 0 bases at V and 7 bases at J; junction bases unmatched: 15. The CDR3 totals 19 residues. In DNA form, the CDR3 reads TGTGCCATCAGTGAGTCGACGGGACAGGGACTAAGGAAGGGCGGGGAGCTGTTTTTT. Encoded protein: CAISESTGQGLRKGGELFF.

V and J are TRBV27 and TRBJ2-7; maybe TRBD1 (6 bases). V was cut by 6 bases and J by 4 bases, with 13 bases left in between. CDR1 MNHEY and CDR2 SMNVEV come from the germline V gene (reference sequence). This CDR3 comprises 13 residues. CDR3 nucleotide sequence: TGTGCCAGCAGCCCGGACAGTTATTACGAGCAGTACTTC. It specifies CASSPDSYYEQYF.

This clone was detected a few times. V is TRBV10-3 and J is TRBJ2-7, with D possibly being TRBD1 (5 bases). The V and J ends lost 3 bases and 5 bases respectively, with 11 bases between them. Germline values: CDR1 ENHRY, CDR2 SYGVKD. The CDR3 has 13 amino acids. CDR3 region: CAISEGQGHEQYF. DNA for the CDR3: TGTGCCATCAGTGAAGGCCAGGGCCACGAGCAGTACTTC.

This chain connects TRBV6-5 to TRBJ1-1; D remains ambiguous. The CDR3 loop spans 16 amino acids. Germline V CDR1 and CDR2: MNHEY, SVGAGI. Deletions cut 2 bases from V and 6 bases from J, with 19 bases between. Here the CDR3 DNA reads TGTGCCAGCAGTTACGGCCGGCCGGCCGGGTACCCTGAAGCTTTCTTT. It encodes CASSYGRPAGYPEAFF.

The chain employs TRBV7-9 and TRBJ2-1; 7 nucleotides line up with TRBD1. This CDR3 comprises 14 residues. Germline V gene sequence: CDR1 SEHNR, CDR2 FQNEAQ (reference sequence). V lost 4 bases, J lost 3 bases, and 3 bases stayed unmatched. The CDR3 is CASSSGQSYNEQFF. In nucleotides, the CDR3 is TGTGCCAGCAGCTCGGGACAGAGCTACAATGAGCAGTTCTTC.

The chain links TRBV9 to TRBJ2-7; 9 bases are shared with TRBD2. The CDR3 is made up of 14 amino acids. From germline, CDR1 is SGDLS and CDR2 YYNGEE. V lost 3 bases, J lost 2 bases, and 3 bases stayed unmatched. This chain's CDR3 is CASSASGDTYEQYF. The CDR3 DNA follows: TGTGCCAGCAGCGCTAGCGGGGATACCTACGAGCAGTACTTC.

This clone has more than one count but fewer than ten. The chain joins TRBV6-2 or TRBV6-3 to TRBJ1-5; 8 bases align to TRBD1. The CDR3 length is 14 residues. The germline CDR1 and CDR2 sequences are MNHEY and SVGEGT. V was pared by 5 bases and J by 3 bases, with 3 bases of the junction left unmatched. The CDR3 is CASSQDRDNQPQHF. In DNA form, the CDR3 reads TGTGCCAGCAGTCAGGACAGGGACAATCAGCCCCAGCATTTT.

The chain couples TRBV6-2 or TRBV6-3 to TRBJ2-4, with TRBD1 as a possible D gene (7 bases). This CDR3 is built from 17 residues. Germline values: CDR1 MNHEY, CDR2 SVGEGT. Trimming left V 8 bases short and J 0 bases short, with 20 bases between. The CDR3 region has the DNA TGTGCCAGCGGCCCCTCGCCAGGGGGGAGAGCCAAAAACATTCAGTACTTC. This encodes CASGPSPGGRAKNIQYF.

The J gene is TRBJ2-7, the V gene TRBV11-2; possible D gene TRBD2, 6 bases. Trimming left V 3 bases short and J 2 bases short, with 11 bases between. In germline, CDR1 is SGHAT, CDR2 FQNNGV. The CDR3 length is 14 residues. The CDR3 protein is CASSFGGETYEQYF. The CDR3 coding sequence is TGTGCCAGCAGCTTCGGGGGAGAGACCTACGAGCAGTACTTC.

The rearrangement links TRBV28 to TRBJ1-2, with 8 positions matching TRBD1. CDR3 length equals 14 residues. Germline CDR1 and CDR2: MDHEN and SYDVKM. V shed 5 bases, J shed 6 bases, and the junction held 8 bases outside the gene matches. CDR3 sequence (DNA): TGTGCCAGCAGTCTGACAGGGGCGGCAAATGGCTACACCTTC. This sequence encodes CASSLTGAANGYTF.

The CDR3, as DNA: TGTGCCAGCTTCTCCGGGTGGCGCGAGCAGTACTTC. Protein product: CASFSGWREQYF. This chain links TRBV2 with TRBJ2-7; D remains unclear. Trimming shortened V by 8 bases and J by 6 bases, and 14 bases separated the two germline ends. CDR3 length: 12 amino acids. Germline values: CDR1 SNHLY, CDR2 FYNNEI.

This chain uses TRBV11-2 with TRBJ2-2, with TRBD1 matching 12 bases. Trimming took 6 bases from V and 3 from J; bases not matched to a gene: 26. The CDR3 totals 23 residues. The V gene's germline CDR1 is SGHAT and CDR2 FQNNGV. The CDR3 region is CASSPEGLVRDRGRRWDTGELFF. In DNA, the CDR3 is TGTGCCAGCAGTCCCGAAGGCCTTGTCCGGGACAGGGGGCGAAGGTGGGACACCGGGGAGCTGTTTTTT.

J is TRBJ2-1 and V is TRBV29-1, with 9 nucleotides matching TRBD2. V was pared by 7 bases and J by 7 bases, with 8 bases of the junction left unmatched. Per the germline V gene, CDR1 is SQVTM and CDR2 is ANQGSEA. This CDR3 has 13 amino acids. The CDR3 spells CSGGLAGRNEQFF. In DNA, the CDR3 is TGCAGCGGGGGGCTAGCGGGACGTAATGAGCAGTTCTTC.